A single T cell receptor (beta chain) is shown here with its context. This clone showed up just a few times. Its antigen remains undetermined. Per-nucleotide qualities are absent, and no much larger clonotype sits a single base away. These data belong to a study of Ad26.COV2.S vaccination and SARS-CoV-2 variants (dated by TCRdb to the early 2020s). Looking at the study overall: Donors in the vaccine arm were drawn from COV1001, a phase I-IIa trial of Ad26.COV2.S in healthy adults that was multicentre, randomized, double-blind and placebo-controlled. Dosing of Ad26.COV2.S was intramuscular, at either 5x10^10 or 1x10^11 viral particles, delivered as one shot or as two shots spaced 56 days apart. Trial participants were randomized into five groups of five: low-dose or high-dose Ad26.COV2.S given once or twice, or placebo on both occasions. Investigators did not know the trial group allocation while performing experiments and assessing outcomes. The TCR-sequenced set comprised approximately 32 samples: some 20 Ad26.COV2.S vaccine recipients, 5 placebo recipients and 8 SARS-CoV-2 convalescent individuals. The specificity and breadth of SARS-CoV-2-reactive T cell receptors after Ad26.COV2.S vaccination were assessed by TCRbeta repertoire sequencing. Broader findings and caveats from the paper: Spike-specific TCR breadth was higher in Ad26.COV2.S recipients than in placebo recipients (P = 0.0014). The study was not powered for comparison of responses between vaccine doses or regimens. Vaccine and placebo recipients had similar non-spike TCR breadth, a finding consistent with the vaccine containing only spike. It was noted by the authors that total T cell responses may have been underestimated by the TCR breadth and depth analyses. After vaccination, substantial breadth of spike-specific CD8+ and CD4+ T cell responses was reported.

The immunoSEQ Assay was used to sequence TCRbeta CDR3 regions. After extraction, genomic DNA underwent amplification by bias-controlled multiplex PCR, followed by high-throughput sequencing. The authors' pipeline ran thus. To quantify the absolute abundance of each unique TCRbeta CDR3 region, sequences were collapsed and filtered. T cell fraction was estimated by normalizing TCRbeta template counts to usable DNA, with usable DNA measured through amplification of reference genes found in all nucleated cells. Repertoire TCRs were annotated as SARS-CoV-2-specific by exact matching of V gene, CDR3 amino acid sequence and J gene to a known reactive TCR set. The reference SARS-CoV-2 TCR set came from MIRA and was filtered for enrichment in COVID-19-positive ImmuneCODE repertoires, removing public or cross-reactive TCRs. Using the MIRA antigens, annotated TCRs were further analysed by specific ORF or by position within an ORF. Breadth was defined as annotated unique rearrangements over total unique productive rearrangements; depth was the summed frequency of those rearrangements. TCR breadth was compared between groups using two-sided Wilcoxon rank-sum tests. The clones in this table, taken by TCRdb from immuneACCESS, are in-frame only. Not every clone is retained; where verified, under half of the shortfall comes from an unresolved V gene, and the cause of the rest is unknown. V and J calls and clone size are as listed in that table; D and trimming were resolved from the DNA. In this sample the table shows roughly 420,000 clones, 88% of which occur a single time. Together, the top ten hold about 4% of the sample.

V is reduced by 1 base and J by 5 bases, leaving a spacing of 12 bases between them. The CDR3 spans 15 residues, from the cysteine through the phenylalanine. Just CDR3 DNA is preserved here, 45 bases in frame from base 1. CDR1 and CDR2 are drawn from the germline V gene (reference sequence): SEHNR, FQNEAQ. Interpreted using the paper, the treatment or condition label stands for: some 20 received Ad26.COV2.S at low or high dose, single or two shots; about 5 received placebo; per-sample allocation not given. For vaccine and placebo recipients, the sequenced repertoires came from samples collected on day 63 after the first injection. Cohort 1b enrolled around 23 adults aged 18-55 years at a single site in Boston, USA, between 29 July and 7 August 2020. Ad26.COV2.S consisted of a replication-incompetent adenovirus type 26 vector by which a prefusion-stabilized SARS-CoV-2 spike protein from the original Wuhan strain was expressed.

The sample was peripheral blood, taken in a trial of Ad26.COV2.S vaccine versus placebo. The V and J genes are TRBV7-9 and TRBJ1-5, with the D gene not clear enough to name. The TCR sequence derives from a person aged 18-60 years who received the Ad26.COV2.S COVID-19 vaccine or a placebo. The sequenced DNA: TGTGCCAGCAGCTTAGGGTCCACCCGACATCAGCCCCAGCATTTT. Protein translation: CASSLGSTRHQPQHF.